The 12 T cell receptor beta chains below all came from one sample that was sequenced in a study of beta chain features in type 1 diabetes. The sequenced template was cDNA made from the entire isolated RNA. Using immunoSEQ multiplex PCR, the repertoire was profiled, and TCRdb retains in-frame clones only, with some absent. There are under 150,000 clones in the sample; 6% to 7.5% occur only once, and 1.1% to 1.5% lies in the top ten. Specimen: central memory CD4+ T cells from blood. These receptors came from a woman in her 30s in good health.

The J gene is TRBJ1-5, the V gene TRBV7-9; D uncertain. V was trimmed by 5 bases and J by 8 bases, leaving 19 bases between them. The germline CDR1 and CDR2 sequences are SEHNR and FQNEAQ (reference sequence). This CDR3 region has 15 residues. The CDR3: CASSRSGAESKPQHF. CDR3 bases: TGTGCCAGCAGCCGATCCGGCGCGGAATCAAAGCCCCAGCATTTT.

This clone was counted between two and nine times. This rearrangement joins TRBV6-5 to TRBJ2-3, with D maybe TRBD2 (5 bases). The length of the CDR3 is 14 residues. V gave up 6 bases and J gave up 0 bases, with 10 bases separating them. Germline lookup yields CDR1 MNHEY and CDR2 SVGAGI. CDR3 bases: TGTGCCAGCAGGGTGCAGCGGAGCACAGATACGCAGTATTTT. Its protein is CASRVQRSTDTQYF.

This rearrangement joins TRBV30 to TRBJ2-7; D call uncertain. CDR3 size: 14 residues. V was shortened by 4 bases and J by 3 bases, with 16 bases between the two germline ends. The germline CDR1 and CDR2 sequences are GTSNPN and SVGIG (reference sequence). CDR3 residues: CAWTRGGVGYEQYF. CDR3 nucleotides: TGTGCCTGGACCCGCGGTGGCGTCGGCTACGAGCAGTACTTC. The full variable domain, its missing parts supplied by reference TRBV30 and TRBJ2-7, is SQTIHQWPATLVQPVGSPLSLECTVEGTSNPNLYWYRQAAGRGLQLLFYSVGIGQISSEVPQNLSASRPQDRQFILSSKKLLLSDSGFYLCAWTRGGVGYEQYFGPGTRLTVT.

The gene calls are TRBV7-2 and TRBJ2-3; 7 bases fit TRBD2. CDR3 length: 17 amino acids. V lost 7 bases and J lost 0; bases outside the gene matches: 13. CDR1 and CDR2 (germline): SGHTA, FQGNSA. In DNA form, the CDR3 reads TGTGCCAGCAACCGAAGGGCTAGCGGAGCCAGCACAGATACGCAGTATTTT. It encodes CASNRRASGASTDTQYF.

The V gene is TRBV7-2, the J gene TRBJ2-2; D is ambiguous. Germline V gives CDR1 SGHTA, CDR2 FQGNSA. This CDR3 region has 12 residues. The V end lost 4 bases, the J end lost 5 bases, and 5 bases lay between the germline ends. The CDR3 protein is CASSYTTGELFF. CDR3 coding DNA: TGTGCCAGCAGCTATACAACCGGGGAGCTGTTTTTT.

The chain has TRBV5-4 and TRBJ1-2, with D possibly being TRBD1 (5 bases). In germline, CDR1 is SGHNT, CDR2 YYREEE (reference sequence). Trimming pared 4 bases from V and 8 bases from J, leaving 21 bases between. The CDR3 has 15 residues. The CDR3 is CASSQDAGPGGGYTF. The CDR3 DNA follows: TGTGCCAGCAGCCAAGATGCCGGGCCGGGGGGAGGCTACACCTTC. The full variable domain, rest sourced from reference TRBV5-4 and TRBJ1-2, is ETGVTQSPTHLIKTRGQQVTLRCSSQSGHNTVSWYQQALGQGPQFIFQYYREEENGRGNFPPRFSGLQFPNYSSELNVNALELDDSALYLCASSQDAGPGGGYTFGSGTRLTVV.

This chain connects TRBV2 to TRBJ1-2; 7 bases map to TRBD1. The CDR3 totals 14 residues. V dropped 4 bases and J dropped 8; count of bases not matched to a gene: 10. The germline gives CDR1 SNHLY, CDR2 FYNNEI. CDR3: CASSVQGDQGGYTF. The CDR3 nucleotides are TGTGCCAGCAGTGTGCAGGGGGACCAGGGCGGCTACACCTTC.

The V gene is TRBV6-1, the J gene TRBJ2-2, with 7 bases fitting TRBD1. The CDR3 length is 14 residues. V shed 6 bases and J 6 bases; nucleotides not matched to a gene: 7. Germline loops: CDR1 MNHNS, CDR2 SASEGT. The CDR3 sequence is CASRTGTEAGELFF. The DNA of the CDR3 is TGTGCCAGCAGAACCGGGACAGAGGCCGGGGAGCTGTTTTTT.

This clone was seen more than once but under ten times. The rearrangement joins TRBV7-8 to TRBJ2-7; TRBD1 might be the D (6 bases). Germline V gene data show CDR1 as SGHVS and CDR2 as FQNEAQ. This CDR3 region has 14 residues. V was clipped by 5 bases and J by 0 bases, with 11 bases between them. The CDR3 spells CASSNRDTSYEQYF. CDR3 nucleotides: TGTGCCAGCAGCAACCGGGACACCTCCTACGAGCAGTACTTC.

The J gene is TRBJ2-2, the V gene TRBV7-2; D gene ambiguous. The V gene lost 4 bases and the J gene lost 0 bases, with 9 bases spanning the gap. This CDR3 has 15 amino acids. Germline CDR1 and CDR2: SGHTA and FQGNSA. CDR3 nucleotides: TGTGCCAGCAGCTCGACACTCGCGAACACCGGGGAGCTGTTTTTT. Translating it yields CASSSTLANTGELFF.

This clone showed up many times. The rearrangement joins TRBV7-2 to TRBJ2-3, with 7 bases that match TRBD2. CDR1 and CDR2 (germline): SGHTA, FQGNSA. This CDR3 is built from 12 residues. V shed 6 bases and J 10 bases; nucleotides not matched to a gene: 7. DNA of the CDR3: TGTGCCAGCAGTCCCGGGACTACGGCGCAGTATTTT. Its protein product is CASSPGTTAQYF. The full variable domain, its missing parts supplied by reference TRBV7-2 and TRBJ2-3, is GAGVSQSPSNKVTEKGKDVELRCDPISGHTALYWYRQSLGQGLEFLIYFQGNSAPDKSGLPSDRFSAERTGGSVSTLTIQRTQQEDSAVYLCASSPGTTAQYFGPGTRLTVL.

The chain uses TRBV28 and TRBJ2-2; TRBD2 matches at 11 bases. The junction had 6 bases not matched to a gene; V was cut back by 6 bases and J by 6 bases. Per the germline V gene, CDR1 is MDHEN and CDR2 is SYDVKM. CDR3 size: 15 residues. The CDR3 loop reads CASSRNSGRAGELFF. In DNA, the CDR3 is TGTGCCAGCAGCCGTAATAGCGGGAGGGCCGGGGAGCTGTTTTTT.